The T cell receptor beta chain described here comes from a study of blood T cell repertoires in COVID-19. At the level of the study: There were acute and convalescent COVID-19 samples, and they came from the United States, Italy and Spain. T cells, B-cell-depleted T cells, or PBMCs provided the cDNA or gDNA that served as material.

In the original analysis: Amplification of reference gene primers provided the estimated nucleated cell counts. TCRdb's table, derived via immunoSEQ multiplex PCR, lists solely in-frame clones and lacks some. The D gene and trimming were derived from the DNA, and the V and J assignments and clone size from that table. The sample lists around 50,000 clones; approximately 78% were seen once. Participant ages covered roughly 18 to 89 years across 25 or so US areas. This clone is termed medium-sized. The germline V gene encodes CDR1 SGHVS and CDR2 FNYEAQ. The CDR3 has 15 amino acids. J lost 4 bases, V lost 5 bases, and 10 bases had no gene match.

V is TRBV7-6 and J is TRBJ2-7; TRBD1 agrees at 8 bases. This receptor was identified in a woman between 45 and 65 years old with acute COVID-19. Material for sequencing was PBMCs or T cells enriched from blood (not recorded which). CDR3 sequence (DNA): TGTGCCAGCAGCGCCTCCGGGACAGGAAAATACGAGCAGTACTTC. Encoded protein: CASSASGTGKYEQYF.